This record concerns one TCR beta chain sequence. The antigen is undetermined. The CDR3 contains 13 residues. CDR1 is GTSNPN, CDR2 SVGIG, per germline (reference sequence). Participating donors were healthy, HIV-negative adults free of recent acute infections or vaccinations. The investigators split CD4+ cells into a CD45RA+ naive subset and a CD45RA-negative memory subset. The source of the sample is a study of shared clonotypes between healthy human individuals. Study-wide points: Blood was the only sampled material, and tissue repertoires likely differ. In contrast to clonotypes shared by all four donors, non-shared clonotypes had lower generation probabilities.

Generated by immunoSEQ multiplex PCR, the TCRdb table keeps only in-frame clones and is missing some. This table holds some 1 million clones, under 80% found once. The V gene is TRBV30, the J gene TRBJ2-4; D call uncertain. The receptor was isolated from a man younger than 35 in good health. Sequenced input: memory CD4+ T cells sorted from blood. Subset denoted: CD45RA-negative fraction. CDR3 DNA: TGTGCTTGTTCCGAAAGCCGACAAAACATTCAGTACTTC. Translation gives CACSESRQNIQYF.